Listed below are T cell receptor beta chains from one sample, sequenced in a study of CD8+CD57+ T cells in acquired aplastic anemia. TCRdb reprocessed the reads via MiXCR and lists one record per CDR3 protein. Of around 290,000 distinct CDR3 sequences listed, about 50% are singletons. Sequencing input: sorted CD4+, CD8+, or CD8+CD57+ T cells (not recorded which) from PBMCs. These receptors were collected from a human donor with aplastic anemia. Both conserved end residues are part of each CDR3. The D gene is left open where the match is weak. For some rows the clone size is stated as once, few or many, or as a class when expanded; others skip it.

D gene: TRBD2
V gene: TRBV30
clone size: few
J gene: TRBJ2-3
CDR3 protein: CAWSALAGGPTDTQYF
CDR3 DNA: TGTGCCTGGAGTGCACTAGCGGGGGGGCCGACAGATACGCAGTATTTT

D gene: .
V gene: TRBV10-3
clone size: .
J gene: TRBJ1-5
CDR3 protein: CAISDGPQPQHF
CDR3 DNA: TGTGCCATCAGTGATGGACCTCAGCCCCAGCATTTT

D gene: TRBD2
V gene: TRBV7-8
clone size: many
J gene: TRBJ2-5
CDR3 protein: CASSLWASGRQETQYF
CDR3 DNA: TGTGCCAGCAGCTTATGGGCTAGCGGGAGACAAGAGACCCAGTACTTC

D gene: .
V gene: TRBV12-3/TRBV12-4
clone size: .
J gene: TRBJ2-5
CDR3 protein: CASSQGQFETQYF
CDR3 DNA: TGTGCCAGCAGTCAAGGACAGTTCGAGACCCAGTACTTC

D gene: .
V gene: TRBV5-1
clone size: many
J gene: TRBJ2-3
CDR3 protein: CASSLESDTQYF
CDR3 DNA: TGCGCCAGCAGCTTGGAATCAGATACGCAGTATTTT

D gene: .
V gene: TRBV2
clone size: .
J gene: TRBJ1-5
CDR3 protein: CASRWGVNQPQHF
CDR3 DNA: TGTGCCAGCAGATGGGGGGTAAATCAGCCCCAGCATTTT

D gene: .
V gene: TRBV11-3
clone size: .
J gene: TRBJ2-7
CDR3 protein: CASPLNGVIQYFGAGGLAYEQYF
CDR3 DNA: .

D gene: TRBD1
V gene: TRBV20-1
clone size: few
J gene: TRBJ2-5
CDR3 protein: CSAGIYRQGITQYF
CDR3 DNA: TGCAGTGCCGGGATATATCGACAGGGTATAACCCAGTACTTC

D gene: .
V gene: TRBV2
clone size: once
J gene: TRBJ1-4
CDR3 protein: CASSASTPEEKLFF
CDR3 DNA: TGTGCCAGCAGTGCAAGTACCCCGGAAGAAAAACTGTTTTTT

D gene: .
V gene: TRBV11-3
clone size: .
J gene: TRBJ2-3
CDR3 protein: CASSLGIGTDDTQYF
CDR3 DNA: TGTGCCAGCAGCTTAGGGATCGGGACCGACGATACGCAGTATTTT

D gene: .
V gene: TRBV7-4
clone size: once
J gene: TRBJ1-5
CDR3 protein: CASSWLKGNQPQHF
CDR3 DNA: TGTGCCAGCAGCTGGTTAAAGGGCAATCAGCCCCAGCATTTT

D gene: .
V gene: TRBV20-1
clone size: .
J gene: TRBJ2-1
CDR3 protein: CSARRVSGNEQFF
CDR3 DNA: TGCAGTGCTAGAAGGGTTAGCGGCAATGAGCAGTTCTTC

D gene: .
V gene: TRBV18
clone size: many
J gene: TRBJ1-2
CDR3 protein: CASSPSQGNYGYTF
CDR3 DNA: TGTGCCAGCTCACCCTCACAGGGAAACTATGGCTACACCTTC

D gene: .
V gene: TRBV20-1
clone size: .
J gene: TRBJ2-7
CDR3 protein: CSARDQTYEQYF
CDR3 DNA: TGCAGTGCTAGAGACCAAACCTACGAGCAGTACTTC

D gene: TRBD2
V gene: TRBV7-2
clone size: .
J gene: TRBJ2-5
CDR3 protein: CASSGRGIAGFGTQYF
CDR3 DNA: TGTGCCAGCAGCGGGAGGGGCATAGCGGGGTTTGGTACCCAGTACTTC

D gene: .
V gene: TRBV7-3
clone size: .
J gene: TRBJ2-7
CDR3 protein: CASGPTGTSEQYF
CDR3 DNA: TGTGCCAGCGGGCCTACAGGCACCTCCGAGCAGTACTTC

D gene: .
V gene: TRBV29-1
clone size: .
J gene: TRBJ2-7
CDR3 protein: CSVLPESSYEQYF
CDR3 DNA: TGCAGCGTTCTTCCGGAAAGCTCCTACGAGCAGTACTTC

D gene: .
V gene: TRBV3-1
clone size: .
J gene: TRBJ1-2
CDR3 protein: CASSQDYGAGYTF
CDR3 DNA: TGTGCCAGCAGCCAAGATTATGGGGCTGGCTACACCTTC

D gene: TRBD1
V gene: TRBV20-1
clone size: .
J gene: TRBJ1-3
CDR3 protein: CNARVDRGHGNTIYF
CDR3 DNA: TGCAATGCTAGAGTAGACAGGGGGCATGGAAACACCATATATTTT

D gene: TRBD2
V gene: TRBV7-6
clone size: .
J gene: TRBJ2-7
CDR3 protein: CASSWTSGGSYGQYF
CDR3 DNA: TGTGCCAGCAGCTGGACTAGCGGGGGCTCCTACGGGCAGTACTTC

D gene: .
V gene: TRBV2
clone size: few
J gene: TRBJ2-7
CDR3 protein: CASSEAFAQYF
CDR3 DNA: TGTGCCAGCAGTGAAGCCTTCGCGCAGTACTTC

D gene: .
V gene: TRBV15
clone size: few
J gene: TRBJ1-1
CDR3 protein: CATSRGTEGTEAFF
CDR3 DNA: TGTGCCACCAGCAGAGGTACCGAGGGGACTGAAGCTTTCTTT

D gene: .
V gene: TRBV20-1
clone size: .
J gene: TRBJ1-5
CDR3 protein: CSASPGARRNQPQHF
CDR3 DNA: TGCAGTGCTAGCCCGGGGGCGCGTCGCAATCAGCCCCAGCATTTT

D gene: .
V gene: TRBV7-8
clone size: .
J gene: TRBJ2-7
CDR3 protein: CASSLAHSRAYDAYEQYF
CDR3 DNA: TGTGCCAGCAGCTTAGCGCACTCAAGAGCATACGATGCCTACGAGCAGTACTTC

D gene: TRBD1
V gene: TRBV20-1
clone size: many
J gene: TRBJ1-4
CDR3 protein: CSAPARGREKLFF
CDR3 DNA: TGCAGTGCTCCAGCCAGGGGGCGTGAAAAACTGTTTTTT

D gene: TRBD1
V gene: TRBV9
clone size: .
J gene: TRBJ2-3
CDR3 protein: CASSVTGAVTDTQYF
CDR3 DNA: TGTGCCAGCAGCGTTACAGGGGCCGTGACAGATACGCAGTATTTT

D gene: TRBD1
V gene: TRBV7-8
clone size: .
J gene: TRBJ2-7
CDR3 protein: CASSLPFGQVDEQYF
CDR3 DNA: TGTGCCAGCAGCTTGCCCTTTGGACAGGTCGACGAGCAGTACTTC

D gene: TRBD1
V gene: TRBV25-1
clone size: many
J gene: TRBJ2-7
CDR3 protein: CASSDGQGRYEQYF
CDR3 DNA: TGTGCCAGCAGTGACGGACAGGGTCGCTACGAGCAGTACTTC

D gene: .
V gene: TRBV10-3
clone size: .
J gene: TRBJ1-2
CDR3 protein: CAISERVGGRSNYGYTF
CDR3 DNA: TGTGCCATCAGTGAGCGGGTGGGGGGCCGATCTAACTATGGCTACACCTTC

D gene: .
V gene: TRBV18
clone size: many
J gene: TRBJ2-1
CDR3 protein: CASSPSTYNEQFF
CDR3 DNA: TGTGCCAGCTCACCATCCACTTACAATGAGCAGTTCTTC

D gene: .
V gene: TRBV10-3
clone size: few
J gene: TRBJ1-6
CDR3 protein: CAIRDRLNSPLHF
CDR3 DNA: TGTGCCATCAGGGACAGATTGAATTCACCCCTCCACTTT

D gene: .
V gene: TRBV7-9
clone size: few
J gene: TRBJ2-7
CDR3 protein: CASSPSPGYEQYF
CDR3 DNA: TGTGCCAGCAGTCCATCCCCAGGGTACGAGCAGTACTTC

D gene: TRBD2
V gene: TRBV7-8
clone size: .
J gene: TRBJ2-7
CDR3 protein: CASSQPGLAGAAYEQYF
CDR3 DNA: TGTGCCAGCAGCCAACCGGGACTAGCGGGGGCGGCCTACGAGCAGTACTTC

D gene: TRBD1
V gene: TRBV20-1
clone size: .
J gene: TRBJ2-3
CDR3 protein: CSAWPIQGSYSTGTQYF
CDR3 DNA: TGCAGTGCCTGGCCAATACAGGGGTCTTATAGCACAGGTACGCAGTATTTT

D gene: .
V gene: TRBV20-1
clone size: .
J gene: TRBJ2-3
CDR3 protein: CSAARGRGTDTQYF
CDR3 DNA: TGCAGCGCCGCAAGGGGCAGGGGCACAGATACGCAGTATTTT

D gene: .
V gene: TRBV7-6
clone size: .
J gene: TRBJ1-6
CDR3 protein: CASSDTGSEYNSPLHF
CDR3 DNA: TGTGCCAGCAGCGATACCGGGTCCGAATATAATTCACCCCTCCACTTT

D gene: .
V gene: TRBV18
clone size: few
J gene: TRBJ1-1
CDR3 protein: CASSPTVSTEAFF
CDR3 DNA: TGTGCCAGCTCACCGACAGTTTCCACTGAAGCTTTCTTT

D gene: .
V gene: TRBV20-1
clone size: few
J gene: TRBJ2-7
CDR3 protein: CSAKQGSEQYF
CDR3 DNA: TGCAGTGCAAAACAGGGCTCCGAGCAGTACTTC

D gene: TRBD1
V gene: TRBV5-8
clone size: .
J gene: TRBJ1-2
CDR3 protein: CASRTDRERDGYTF
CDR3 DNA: TGTGCCAGCAGAACCGACAGGGAGAGGGATGGCTACACCTTC

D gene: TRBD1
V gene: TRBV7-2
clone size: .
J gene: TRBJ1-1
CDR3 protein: CASSEGTGNTEAFF
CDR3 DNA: TGTGCCAGCAGCGAAGGGACAGGAAACACTGAAGCTTTCTTT

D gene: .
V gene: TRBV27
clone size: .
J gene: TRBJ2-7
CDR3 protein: CASSPPGRAYEQYF
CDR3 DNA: TGTGCCAGCAGTCCGCCGGGACGAGCCTACGAGCAGTACTTC

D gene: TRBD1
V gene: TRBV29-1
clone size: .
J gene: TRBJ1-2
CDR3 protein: CSVETGFPYGYTF
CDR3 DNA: TGCAGCGTTGAGACAGGGTTTCCCTATGGCTACACCTTC

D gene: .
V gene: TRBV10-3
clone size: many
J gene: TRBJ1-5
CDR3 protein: CAISDQGQPQHF
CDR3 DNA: TGTGCCATCAGTGACCAGGGCCAGCCCCAGCATTTT

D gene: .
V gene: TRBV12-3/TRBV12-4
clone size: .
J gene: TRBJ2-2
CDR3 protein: CASSYRTGELFF
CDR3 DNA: TGTGCCAGCAGTTATCGGACCGGGGAGCTGTTTTTT

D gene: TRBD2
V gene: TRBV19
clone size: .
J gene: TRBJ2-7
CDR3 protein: CASSRTSGYEQYF
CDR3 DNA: TGTGCCAGTAGTCGGACTAGCGGCTACGAGCAGTACTTC

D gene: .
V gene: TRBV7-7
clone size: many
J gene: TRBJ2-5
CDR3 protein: CASSFGGAQETQYF
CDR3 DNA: TGTGCCAGCAGCTTCGGAGGGGCGCAAGAGACCCAGTACTTC

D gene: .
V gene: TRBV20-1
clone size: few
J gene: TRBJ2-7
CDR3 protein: CSARGSRLGYEQYF
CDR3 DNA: TGCAGTGCTAGAGGGTCACGACTGGGCTACGAGCAGTACTTC

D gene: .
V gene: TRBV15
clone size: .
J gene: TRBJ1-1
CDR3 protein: CATSREVAEAFF
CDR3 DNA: TGTGCCACCAGCAGAGAGGTGGCTGAAGCTTTCTTT

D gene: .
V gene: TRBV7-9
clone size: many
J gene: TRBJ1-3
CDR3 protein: CASSLDSLGNTIYF
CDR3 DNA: TGTGCCAGCAGCTTAGACTCCCTAGGAAACACCATATATTTT

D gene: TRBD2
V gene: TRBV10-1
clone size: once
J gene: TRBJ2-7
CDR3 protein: CASSTPPRREGSYEQYF
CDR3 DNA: TGCGCCAGCAGTACCCCGCCACGGAGGGAGGGCTCCTACGAGCAGTACTTC

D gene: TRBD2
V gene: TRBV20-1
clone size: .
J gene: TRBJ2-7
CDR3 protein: CAAWGGGAYEQYF
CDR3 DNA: TGCGCAGCATGGGGGGGGGGAGCCTACGAGCAGTACTTC

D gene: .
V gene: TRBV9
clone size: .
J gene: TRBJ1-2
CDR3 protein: CASSVDSGAYTF
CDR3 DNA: TGTGCCAGCAGCGTCGATTCAGGGGCCTATACCTTC

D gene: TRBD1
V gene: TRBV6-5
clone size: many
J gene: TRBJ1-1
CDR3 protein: CASSLGDSGGNTEAFF
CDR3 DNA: TGTGCCAGCAGTTTGGGAGATTCAGGGGGGAACACTGAAGCTTTCTTT